This T cell receptor beta chain was profiled in a study of T cells in Graves' hyperthyroidism and ophthalmopathy. An absence of ophthalmopathy progression within 18 months meant stable Graves' hyperthyroidism. This clonotype was observed many times. There were TCR beta CDR3 regions amplified from RNA transcripts. A set of HTBI primers served as the primers for a first-round RT-PCR of the TCR CDR3. TCRdb re-derived calls from the multiplex PCR reads in MiXCR, one entry per CDR3 protein. The sample has 100,000 to 140,000 distinct CDR3 sequences; roughly 15% are singletons. The sequenced sample was blood. This TCR derives from a woman aged 50 to 65 with Graves' hyperthyroidism.

The CDR3 sequence is CASSLGLVAGGGTDTQYF. As DNA, the CDR3 is TGTGCCAGCAGCTTAGGGTTGGTGGCGGGAGGGGGCACAGATACGCAGTATTTT. This chain joins TRBV7-2 and TRBJ2-3, with TRBD2 matching over 9 bases. With V trimmed by 1 base and J by 1 base, 9 bases remained unmatched. Germline-derived CDR1 and CDR2 are SGHTA and FQGNSA. This CDR3 contains 18 residues. The whole variable domain, remainder taken from reference TRBV7-2 and TRBJ2-3, is GAGVSQSPSNKVTEKGKDVELRCDPISGHTALYWYRQSLGQGLEFLIYFQGNSAPDKSGLPSDRFSAERTGGSVSTLTIQRTQQEDSAVYLCASSLGLVAGGGTDTQYFGPGTRLTVL.